These 25 T cell receptor beta chains share one sample of origin, sequenced in a study of T-cell memory formation after mild COVID-19. One entry per CDR3 protein, called by TCRdb with MiXCR from the 5' RACE reads. The sample includes approximately 50,000 distinct CDR3 sequences, roughly a tenth of them seen just once. Sequences were obtained from PBMCs or a T cell subset sorted from them (not recorded which). The receptors originated from an adult woman who had mild COVID-19 (a few samples of this study predate the infection). Cell type and time point are not known.

A few counts support this clonotype. This sequence joins TRBV2 and TRBJ2-1, with 13 bases fitting TRBD2. The V gene end was trimmed by 7 bases and the J gene end by 7 bases; junction bases not matched to a gene: 10. The CDR3 sequence is 16 residues long. Germline V gives CDR1 SNHLY, CDR2 FYNNEI. This chain's CDR3 is CASTDPGLAGRNEQFF. The CDR3 DNA is TGTGCCAGCACCGACCCGGGACTAGCGGGGAGGAATGAGCAGTTCTTC. The full variable domain, rest sourced from reference TRBV2 and TRBJ2-1, is EPEVTQTPSHQVTQMGQEVILRCVPISNHLYFYWYRQILGQKVEFLVSFYNNEISEKSEIFDDQFSVERPDGSNFTLKIRSTKLEDSAMYFCASTDPGLAGRNEQFFGPGTRLTVL.

There are a few counts of this clonotype. The chain joins TRBV27 to TRBJ2-1; D unresolved. The V gene lost 6 bases and the J gene lost 1 base, with 7 bases spanning the gap. Germline CDR1 reads MNHEY; CDR2 reads SMNVEV (reference sequence). The CDR3 has 13 amino acids. CDR3: CASRPYSYNEQFF. The CDR3 DNA sequence: TGTGCCAGCAGGCCTTATTCCTACAATGAGCAGTTCTTC.

There are many counts of this clonotype. The chain employs TRBV29-1 and TRBJ2-7, with D possibly TRBD2 on 6 matching bases. The CDR3 length is 14 residues. From germline, CDR1 is SQVTM and CDR2 ANQGSEA. The V and J ends lost 2 bases and 2 bases respectively, with 13 bases between them. CDR3 residues: CSVERLSGTYEQYF. The CDR3 DNA reads TGCAGCGTTGAACGACTTAGCGGTACCTACGAGCAGTACTTC.

The chain carries TRBV5-1 and TRBJ1-1; D gene unclear. CDR1 and CDR2 (germline): SGHRS, YFSETQ. V shed 4 bases and J shed 4 bases, with 17 bases lying between them. The CDR3 covers 15 residues. CDR3 in amino acids: CASSLWRGRVTEAFF. Written as DNA, the CDR3 is TGCGCCAGCAGCCTCTGGCGCGGGCGCGTCACTGAAGCTTTCTTT.

This clonotype was seen more than once but under ten times. The chain uses TRBV9 and TRBJ2-1, with D perhaps being TRBD1 or TRBD2 (5 bases each). The germline CDR1 and CDR2 sequences are SGDLS and YYNGEE. CDR3 length: 19 amino acids. V shed 0 bases and J shed 6 bases, with 25 bases lying between them. In nucleotides, the CDR3 is TGTGCCAGCAGCGTAGCTAGCTGGGACGCGCTAAGCTCGTCCAATGAGCAGTTCTTC. Residues: CASSVASWDALSSSNEQFF.

The rearrangement uses TRBV7-6 and TRBJ2-1; TRBD2 matches at 8 bases. The CDR3 spans 13 residues. CDR1 is SGHVS, CDR2 FNYEAQ, per germline. V trimming: 2 bases; J trimming: 15 bases; junction bases outside the gene matches: 9. This chain's CDR3 is CASSLSSGGGLFF. The CDR3 DNA is TGTGCCAGCAGCTTATCGAGCGGGGGCGGCCTGTTCTTC.

By share of the sample, this clonotype is medium-sized. The DNA for the CDR3 is TGCAGTGCTAGAAACAGGTCGTACTCCTACGAGCAGTACTTC. Encoded protein: CSARNRSYSYEQYF. The rearrangement uses TRBV20-1 and TRBJ2-7; a possible D gene is TRBD1 (5 bases). Germline V lookup: CDR1 DFQATT, CDR2 SNEGSKA (reference sequence). The CDR3 spans 14 residues. Trimming left V 2 bases short and J 0 bases short, with 11 bases between.

V usage is TRBV13 and J usage is TRBJ2-1; 8 bases are shared with TRBD2. Looked up from germline, CDR1 is PRHDT and CDR2 is FYEKMQ (reference sequence). The CDR3 contains 15 residues. V dropped 0 bases and J dropped 5; count of bases not matched to a gene: 3. The CDR3 nucleotides read TGTGCCAGCAGCTTAGGCGGGAGGGGCCACAATGAGCAGTTCTTC. This gives the protein CASSLGGRGHNEQFF.

The V gene is TRBV3-1, the J gene TRBJ1-6; D call uncertain. Germline CDR1 and CDR2: LGHDT and YNNKEL (reference sequence). Between the trimmed V and J ends, which lost 4 bases and 14 bases, there was a span of 12 bases. There are 12 residues in the CDR3. The CDR3 region has the DNA TGTGCCAGCAGCCTAGGCCAGACGACCCTCCACTTT. The encoded protein is CASSLGQTTLHF.

The chain links TRBV5-4 to TRBJ2-7; D unclear. CDR3 length: 15 residues. Germline CDR1 SGHNT, CDR2 YYREEE (reference sequence). Trimming removed 4 bases from V and 3 bases from J, with 17 bases in between. DNA for the CDR3: TGTGCCAGCAGCCTCGACTTGAATCCCCACTACGAGCAGTACTTC. Translation gives CASSLDLNPHYEQYF.

This clonotype showed up many times. The chain recombines TRBV27 with TRBJ2-1; D unresolved. V was clipped by 0 bases and J by 9 bases, with 6 bases between them. Germline values: CDR1 MNHEY, CDR2 SMNVEV (reference sequence). The CDR3 consists of 12 residues. The CDR3 region has the DNA TGTGCCAGCAGTTTATCGGGCCTTGAGCAGTTCTTC. This gives the protein CASSLSGLEQFF.

This clonotype occurred many times. The V call is TRBV5-5, the J call TRBJ1-5; TRBD1 matches 7 bases. Germline V gene sequence: CDR1 SGHKS, CDR2 YYEKEE (reference sequence). Unmatched junction bases numbered 11, after V lost 4 bases and J lost 1 base. The CDR3 sequence is 17 residues long. CDR3 residues: CASSTTGTEISNQPQHF. In DNA, the CDR3 is TGTGCCAGCAGCACCACCGGGACAGAGATAAGCAATCAGCCCCAGCATTTT.

Many counts were recorded for this clonotype. The gene calls are TRBV7-9 and TRBJ2-4; TRBD2 matches 12 bases. The CDR3 has 16 residues. V lost 3 bases to trimming and J lost 8 bases; unmatched junction nucleotides: 8. In germline, CDR1 is SEHNR, CDR2 FQNEAQ (reference sequence). CDR3: CASSFGLAGTADIQYF. CDR3 DNA: TGTGCCAGCAGCTTCGGACTAGCGGGGACTGCAGACATTCAGTACTTC.

The chain carries TRBV6-2 or TRBV6-3 and TRBJ1-2; D is perhaps TRBD1 (5 bases). V was pared by 4 bases and J by 7 bases, with 10 bases between. Germline-derived CDR1 and CDR2 are MNHEY and SVGEGT. The CDR3 is 12 residues long. The CDR3 DNA reads TGTGCCAGCAGTTTCAGGGACGGTGGCTACACCTTC. Protein product: CASSFRDGGYTF.

The J gene is TRBJ1-2, the V gene TRBV20-1; 7 bases agree with TRBD1. The germline CDR1 and CDR2 sequences are DFQATT and SNEGSKA (reference sequence). The CDR3 runs to 13 residues. Trimming removed 3 bases from V and 2 bases from J; junction bases left unmatched: 3. In DNA, the CDR3 is TGCAGTGCTAGGACAGGGCCAAACTATGGCTACACCTTC. This encodes CSARTGPNYGYTF.

This clonotype was seen only a few times. The V and J genes are TRBV28 and TRBJ2-7; 8 positions match TRBD2. The CDR3 contains 15 residues. V lost 5 bases, J lost 7 bases, and 13 bases stayed unmatched. The germline gives CDR1 MDHEN, CDR2 SYDVKM. In DNA, the CDR3 is TGTGCCAGCAGTCACAGAAGCGGGAGTCTGGGTGAGCAGTACTTC. It codes for CASSHRSGSLGEQYF.

The genes are TRBV14 and TRBJ2-5; no clear D gene. Trimming shortened V by 0 bases and J by 1 base, and 6 bases separated the two germline ends. This CDR3 contains 14 residues. Germline CDR1 is SGHDN and CDR2 is FVKESK. This CDR3 is CASSQDEGQETQYF. CDR3 bases: TGTGCCAGCAGCCAAGATGAAGGCCAAGAGACCCAGTACTTC.

This clonotype was detected a few times. This chain links TRBV25-1 with TRBJ2-3; 15 bases map to TRBD2. The CDR3 is made up of 22 amino acids. V lost 4 bases and J lost 2; bases outside the gene matches: 19. Per the germline V gene, CDR1 is MGHDK and CDR2 is SYGVNS. The CDR3 sequence is CASSGWTSGGAPAVLVTDTQYF. CDR3 coding DNA: TGTGCCAGCAGTGGGTGGACTAGCGGGGGGGCCCCCGCCGTTCTTGTCACAGATACGCAGTATTTT.

This clonotype has more than one count but fewer than ten. V gene TRBV18 combines with J gene TRBJ1-5; D might be TRBD1 (6 bases). Trimming took off 6 bases at V and 0 bases at J, with 15 bases between the two ends. Germline V gives CDR1 KGHSH, CDR2 LQKENI. The CDR3 sequence is 16 residues long. The CDR3 loop reads CASSLTGGNSNQPQHF. Here the CDR3 DNA reads TGTGCCAGCTCTCTAACGGGGGGCAATAGCAATCAGCCCCAGCATTTT.

The chain combines TRBV5-1 with TRBJ1-5, with a tentative D call TRBD1 (5 bases). V was clipped by 4 bases and J by 2 bases, with 10 bases between them. The CDR3 loop spans 14 amino acids. Per the germline V gene, CDR1 is SGHRS and CDR2 is YFSETQ. For the CDR3, the DNA is TGCGCCAGCAGCGCGGCGGGGGGCAATCAGCCCCAGCATTTT. Translating gives CASSAAGGNQPQHF.

There are a few counts of this clonotype. The rearrangement joins TRBV5-5 to TRBJ2-7; possible D gene TRBD1, 7 bases. Trimming shortened V by 3 bases and J by 1 base, and 14 bases separated the two germline ends. The germline V gene encodes CDR1 SGHKS and CDR2 YYEKEE (reference sequence). The CDR3 covers 15 residues. CDR3 amino acids: CASSSLTGRSYEQYF. In nucleotides, the CDR3 is TGTGCCAGCAGCTCCCTGACAGGGAGGTCCTACGAGCAGTACTTC. Combining the CDR3 with reference TRBV5-5 and TRBJ2-7 gives the whole variable domain DAGVTQSPTHLIKTRGQQVTLRCSPISGHKSVSWYQQVLGQGPQFIFQYYEKEERGRGNFPDRFSARQFPNYSSELNVNALLLGDSALYLCASSSLTGRSYEQYFGPGTRLTVT.

This clonotype was counted ten times or more. The chain joins TRBV6-1 to TRBJ2-2, with 7 nucleotides matching TRBD1. Unmatched junction bases numbered 7, after V lost 3 bases and J lost 3 bases. The CDR3 has 16 amino acids. The germline V gene encodes CDR1 MNHNS and CDR2 SASEGT. The CDR3 sequence is CASSDPGQRDTGELFF. Here the CDR3 DNA reads TGTGCCAGCAGTGACCCGGGACAGAGAGACACCGGGGAGCTGTTTTTT.

The gene calls are TRBV20-1 and TRBJ2-1, with TRBD2 matching 11 bases. Per the germline V gene, CDR1 is DFQATT and CDR2 is SNEGSKA (reference sequence). The CDR3 is 16 amino acids. J gave up 4 bases and V 3 bases, and 8 bases lay outside the gene matches. The CDR3 loop is CSASPPGTSGYNEQFF. In DNA form, the CDR3 reads TGCAGTGCTAGCCCCCCCGGGACTAGCGGATACAATGAGCAGTTCTTC.

The chain recombines TRBV6-5 with TRBJ1-2; 7 positions agree with TRBD1. Germline V gene data show CDR1 as MNHEY and CDR2 as SVGAGI. This CDR3 has 15 residues. V lost 0 bases, J lost 1 base, and 2 bases stayed unmatched. The CDR3 loop reads CASSYSQGVNYGYTF. CDR3 DNA sequence: TGTGCCAGCAGTTACTCGCAGGGGGTTAACTATGGCTACACCTTC.

In this sample, this clonotype turned up a few times. The CDR3 here is CSARDQGLAGAREQFF. In nucleotides, the CDR3 is TGCAGTGCTAGAGATCAAGGGTTAGCGGGAGCTCGGGAGCAGTTCTTC. V usage is TRBV20-1 and J usage is TRBJ2-1; 9 bases align to TRBD2. The germline gives CDR1 DFQATT, CDR2 SNEGSKA (reference sequence). This CDR3 has 16 amino acids. Germline trimming cut 0 bases from V and 10 bases from J; bases unmatched to any gene: 13.